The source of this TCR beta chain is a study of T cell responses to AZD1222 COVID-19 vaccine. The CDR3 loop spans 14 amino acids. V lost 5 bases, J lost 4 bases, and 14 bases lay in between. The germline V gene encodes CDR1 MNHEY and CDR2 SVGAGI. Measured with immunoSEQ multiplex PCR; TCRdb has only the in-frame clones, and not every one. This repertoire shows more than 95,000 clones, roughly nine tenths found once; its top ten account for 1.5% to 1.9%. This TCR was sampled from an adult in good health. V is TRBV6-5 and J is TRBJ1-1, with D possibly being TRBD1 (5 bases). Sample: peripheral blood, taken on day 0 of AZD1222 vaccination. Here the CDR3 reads CASSNFGGSTEAFF. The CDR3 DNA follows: TGTGCCAGCAGTAATTTTGGGGGGTCCACTGAAGCTTTCTTT.